Listed here are 10 T cell receptor beta chains from one sample, sequenced in a study of T-cell memory formation after mild COVID-19. TCRdb re-derived calls from the 5' RACE reads in MiXCR, one entry per CDR3 protein. The table lists 380,000 or so distinct CDR3 sequences, 12% to 15% of them singletons. Material: PBMCs or a T cell subset sorted from them (not recorded which). These receptors were obtained from a man aged 18 to 29 who had mild COVID-19 (a few samples of this study predate the infection). Cell type and time point are not known.

This clonotype was observed a handful of times. The CDR3 reads CASSGGQTYGTEAFF. In nucleotides, the CDR3 is TGCGCCAGCAGCGGGGGGCAGACCTATGGCACTGAAGCTTTCTTT. The chain carries TRBV5-1 and TRBJ1-1; D is perhaps TRBD1 (6 bases). This CDR3 region has 15 residues. CDR1 SGHRS and CDR2 YFSETQ come from the germline V gene. Trimming took 4 bases from V and 4 from J, leaving 17 bases between them.

The chain recombines TRBV7-2 with TRBJ2-5, with 7 bases lining up with TRBD2. CDR1 and CDR2 from the germline V gene are SGHTA and FQGNSA. The length of the CDR3 is 14 residues. The junction had 8 bases not matched to a gene; V was cut back by 5 bases and J by 5 bases. The CDR3 spells CASSRTRGGETQYF. The CDR3 nucleotides are TGTGCCAGCAGCCGCACCCGCGGGGGTGAGACCCAGTACTTC.

This clonotype was found a few times. The chain combines TRBV7-3 with TRBJ1-1; D not resolved. From germline, CDR1 is SGHTA and CDR2 FQGTGA. V shed 6 bases and J shed 3 bases, with 20 bases lying between them. This CDR3 has 16 amino acids. This CDR3 is CASSHNTLPSDTEAFF. The CDR3 DNA is TGTGCCAGCAGTCACAACACACTTCCATCGGACACTGAAGCTTTCTTT.

This clonotype has only a few counts. V gene TRBV11-2 combines with J gene TRBJ1-1; perhaps TRBD1 as D (5 bases). Deletions cut 8 bases from V and 5 bases from J, with 18 bases between. CDR3 length: 14 amino acids. Germline V gives CDR1 SGHAT, CDR2 FQNNGV. CDR3 protein: CASGTTGRGTEAFF. CDR3 DNA sequence: TGTGCCAGCGGCACAACAGGCCGGGGGACTGAAGCTTTCTTT.

This clonotype has only a few counts. The chain uses TRBV15 and TRBJ2-4; D is possibly TRBD2 (5 bases). Germline CDR1 and CDR2: LNHNV and YYDKDF (reference sequence). The CDR3 consists of 17 residues. With 9 bases removed from V and 1 base from J, the gap between germline ends came to 22 bases. The CDR3 DNA reads as TGTGCCACTAGCCTAACGAGGGCTGGAGCGGCCAAAAACATTCAGTACTTC. Encoded protein: CATSLTRAGAAKNIQYF.

The V and J genes are TRBV7-9 and TRBJ2-3, with D perhaps assigned TRBD1 or TRBD2 (5 bases each). In germline, CDR1 is SEHNR, CDR2 FQNEAQ (reference sequence). The CDR3 extends over 18 amino acids. V gave up 5 bases and J gave up 0 bases, with 21 bases separating them. CDR3 DNA sequence: TGTGCCAGCAGCATTGGGACGGCAGGAGCGGCTAGCACAGATACGCAGTATTTT. Its protein product is CASSIGTAGAASTDTQYF.

The chain carries TRBV28 and TRBJ2-7, with D unresolved. The CDR3 has 13 amino acids. Germline values: CDR1 MDHEN, CDR2 SYDVKM. V dropped 6 bases and J dropped 0 bases, with 9 bases sitting between them. The CDR3 DNA follows: TGTGCCAGCAGCCCTGGCCACTCCTACGAGCAGTACGTC. It specifies CASSPGHSYEQYV.

In its sample, this clonotype was seen many times. The chain employs TRBV11-2 and TRBJ2-2; D uncertain. The CDR3 length is 20 residues. The V end was cut by 0 bases, the J end by 7 bases, with 27 bases between. Per the germline V gene, CDR1 is SGHAT and CDR2 is FQNNGV. The CDR3 region is CASSLDSRRVLLTPHGELFF. The CDR3 DNA reads as TGTGCCAGCAGCTTAGATTCGAGAAGGGTCCTTCTAACCCCCCACGGGGAGCTGTTTTTT.

The chain joins TRBV4-3 to TRBJ2-3; D gene ambiguous. The germline CDR1 and CDR2 sequences are LGHNA and YSLEER. There are 19 residues in the CDR3. The V end was cut by 2 bases, the J end by 0 bases, with 21 bases between. The CDR3 loop reads CASSQFPASRAASTDTQYF. CDR3 bases: TGCGCCAGCAGCCAATTTCCCGCGTCTAGGGCAGCCAGCACAGATACGCAGTATTTT.

The chain uses TRBV20-1 and TRBJ2-5; D not certain. The CDR3 sequence is 12 residues long. V lost 3 bases and J 2 bases, leaving 7 bases between the germline ends. Germline lookup yields CDR1 DFQATT and CDR2 SNEGSKA (reference sequence). The CDR3 loop reads CSASRAQETQYF. The CDR3 bases are TGCAGTGCTAGTCGAGCACAAGAGACCCAGTACTTC.